This is a list of T cell receptor beta chains from one sample in a study of beta chain features in type 1 diabetes. The repertoire was sequenced with immunoSEQ multiplex PCR; TCRdb's copy has only in-frame clones and lacks some. The sample lists some 230,000 clones, about 10% seen once, with around 0.031% in the top ten. The sequencing sample was made of naive CD4+ T cells from blood. The receptors come from a woman aged 18-29 years in good health. The CDR3 runs from the conserved cysteine through the conserved F or W. The order of the fields is D gene, V gene, J gene, clone size, CDR3 DNA, CDR3 protein. The D gene is left open where the match is weak. Not every row has a clone size; where given, it reads once, few, many or a size class.

d_gene: -
v_gene: TRBV7-6
j_gene: TRBJ1-1
abundance: few
CDR3nt: TGTGCCAGCAGCTTAAGGGGAGGATTCACTGAAGCTTTCTTT
CDR3aa: CASSLRGGFTEAFF

d_gene: TRBD2
v_gene: TRBV25-1
j_gene: TRBJ2-5
abundance: few
CDR3nt: TGTGCCAGCAGTGAGAGGCTAGCGGGTCTAGAGACCCAGTACTTC
CDR3aa: CASSERLAGLETQYF

d_gene: TRBD2
v_gene: TRBV5-4
j_gene: TRBJ2-3
abundance: -
CDR3nt: TGTGCCAGCAGCGGTAGCGGGAGGGTCACAGATACGCAGTATTTT
CDR3aa: CASSGSGRVTDTQYF

d_gene: -
v_gene: TRBV14
j_gene: TRBJ1-2
abundance: -
CDR3nt: TGTGCCAGCAAGGGTGCGGGATTTTATGGCTACACCTTC
CDR3aa: CASKGAGFYGYTF

d_gene: TRBD1
v_gene: TRBV19
j_gene: TRBJ2-6
abundance: -
CDR3nt: TGTGCCAGTAGTATGGGACAGGGGGCTTCTGGGGCCAACGTCCTGACTTTC
CDR3aa: CASSMGQGASGANVLTF

d_gene: -
v_gene: TRBV28
j_gene: TRBJ2-7
abundance: -
CDR3nt: TGTGCCAGCGCCGGGACACCCTACGAGCAGTACTTC
CDR3aa: CASAGTPYEQYF

d_gene: -
v_gene: TRBV30
j_gene: TRBJ1-1
abundance: many
CDR3nt: TGTGCCTGGGAGCAGGACACTGAAGCTTTCTTT
CDR3aa: CAWEQDTEAFF

d_gene: TRBD1
v_gene: TRBV27
j_gene: TRBJ1-4
abundance: -
CDR3nt: TGTGCCAGCAGTTTAAGGGGGCTAGGGGAAAAACTGTTTTTT
CDR3aa: CASSLRGLGEKLFF

d_gene: -
v_gene: TRBV9
j_gene: TRBJ2-2
abundance: few
CDR3nt: TGTGCCAGCAGCGTAGTTCCAGGGGGGACCGGGGAGCTGTTTTTT
CDR3aa: CASSVVPGGTGELFF

d_gene: TRBD2
v_gene: TRBV7-9
j_gene: TRBJ2-3
abundance: -
CDR3nt: TGTGCCAGCAGCTTACCCAGACTAGCGGGAGGGACAGATACGCAGTATTTT
CDR3aa: CASSLPRLAGGTDTQYF

d_gene: -
v_gene: TRBV7-9
j_gene: TRBJ2-5
abundance: -
CDR3nt: TGTGCCAGCAGCGCCGGTGAGACCCAGTACTTC
CDR3aa: CASSAGETQYF

d_gene: TRBD2
v_gene: TRBV25-1
j_gene: TRBJ2-3
abundance: few
CDR3nt: TGTGCCAGCAGTGAATACCGACTAGCGGGAGGTTACACAGATACGCAGTATTTT
CDR3aa: CASSEYRLAGGYTDTQYF

d_gene: TRBD2
v_gene: TRBV5-1
j_gene: TRBJ2-7
abundance: -
CDR3nt: TGCGCCAGCAGCTTGTCTAGCGGGAGCGAGCAGTACTTC
CDR3aa: CASSLSSGSEQYF

d_gene: TRBD2
v_gene: TRBV9
j_gene: TRBJ2-1
abundance: few
CDR3nt: TGTGCCAGCAGCGTAGAGCCTAGCGGGAGTTACAATGAGCAGTTCTTC
CDR3aa: CASSVEPSGSYNEQFF

d_gene: -
v_gene: TRBV5-1
j_gene: TRBJ2-1
abundance: -
CDR3nt: TGCGCCAGCAGCTTGGACAGCCCATATGAGCAGTTCTTC
CDR3aa: CASSLDSPYEQFF

d_gene: TRBD2
v_gene: TRBV7-8
j_gene: TRBJ2-1
abundance: -
CDR3nt: TGTGCCAGCAGCACCCGGACTAGCGGGGGGGCCACACGCTCCTACAATGAGCAGTTCTTC
CDR3aa: CASSTRTSGGATRSYNEQFF

d_gene: TRBD2
v_gene: TRBV5-1
j_gene: TRBJ2-5
abundance: -
CDR3nt: TGCGCCAGCAGCTTAGGACTAGCGGCTTTAAACTTAGAGACCCAGTACTTC
CDR3aa: CASSLGLAALNLETQYF

d_gene: TRBD1
v_gene: TRBV2
j_gene: TRBJ1-2
abundance: -
CDR3nt: TGTGCCGCCGCAACCGACCAGGGGGCGGCCGGCTACACCTTC
CDR3aa: CAAATDQGAAGYTF

d_gene: -
v_gene: TRBV19
j_gene: TRBJ2-4
abundance: -
CDR3nt: TGTGCCAGTAGTCCGACAGGCCCCAAAAACATTCAGTACTTC
CDR3aa: CASSPTGPKNIQYF

d_gene: TRBD2
v_gene: TRBV2
j_gene: TRBJ2-7
abundance: -
CDR3nt: TGTGCCAGCAGCGAAACTCCGGGACTAGCGCGGGGCGAGCAGTACTTC
CDR3aa: CASSETPGLARGEQYF

d_gene: -
v_gene: TRBV13
j_gene: TRBJ2-7
abundance: -
CDR3nt: TGTGCCAGCAGCTTAGGCCAATTAAACACGTACGAGCAGTACTTC
CDR3aa: CASSLGQLNTYEQYF

d_gene: TRBD1
v_gene: TRBV10-3
j_gene: TRBJ2-2
abundance: -
CDR3nt: TGTGCCATCAGTGAGTCCGGGAGAGGACAGGGGGCAACCGGGGAGCTGTTTTTT
CDR3aa: CAISESGRGQGATGELFF

d_gene: -
v_gene: TRBV6-5
j_gene: TRBJ1-3
abundance: few
CDR3nt: TGTGCCAGCAGACTCCAGGGTAACTCTGGAAACACCATATATTTT
CDR3aa: CASRLQGNSGNTIYF

d_gene: TRBD2
v_gene: TRBV10-2
j_gene: TRBJ2-7
abundance: few
CDR3nt: TGCGCCAGCAGCATAAATCAGCCGGGACTAGCGGGAGTCGGGTCCTACGAGCAGTACTTC
CDR3aa: CASSINQPGLAGVGSYEQYF

d_gene: TRBD2
v_gene: TRBV9
j_gene: TRBJ2-1
abundance: -
CDR3nt: TGTGCCAGCAGCGTAGCTTTTGCGGACGGGAGGCACCTGGATGAGCAGTTCTTC
CDR3aa: CASSVAFADGRHLDEQFF

d_gene: -
v_gene: TRBV2
j_gene: TRBJ2-3
abundance: few
CDR3nt: TGTGCCAGCAGTGAAGTGGCGGGGGCGCAGGCAGATACGCAGTATTTT
CDR3aa: CASSEVAGAQADTQYF

d_gene: TRBD2
v_gene: TRBV5-4
j_gene: TRBJ2-1
abundance: few
CDR3nt: TGTGCCAGCAGCCCCGGGAGGGGGATTCACAATGAGCAGTTCTTC
CDR3aa: CASSPGRGIHNEQFF

d_gene: TRBD1
v_gene: TRBV5-1
j_gene: TRBJ2-5
abundance: -
CDR3nt: TGCGCCAGCAGCAAGACAGGGGAAGAGACCCAGTACTTC
CDR3aa: CASSKTGEETQYF